A single sample gave rise to the 21 T cell receptor beta chains below, sequenced in a study of T cells after yellow fever vaccination. Via MiXCR, TCRdb re-called the 5' RACE reads, giving one row per CDR3 protein. Of 100,000 to 150,000 distinct CDR3 sequences in the sample, 7.4% were seen once. The sample was CD4+ T cells sorted from PBMCs, taken less than 11 days after the first yellow fever vaccination. These receptors all come from a young man who received the YFV17D yellow fever vaccine.

Ten or more counts support this clonotype. The V gene is TRBV7-2, the J gene TRBJ2-3; either TRBD1 or TRBD2 may supply D (6 bases each). There are 16 residues in the CDR3. The ends were cut back, 3 bases at V and 1 base at J, with 14 bases in the middle. Germline CDR1 reads SGHTA; CDR2 reads FQGNSA. The CDR3 is CASSFWGAPGTDTQYF. CDR3 sequence (DNA): TGTGCCAGCAGCTTCTGGGGGGCCCCTGGCACAGATACGCAGTATTTT. Full variable domain (rest looked up from reference TRBV7-2 and TRBJ2-3): GAGVSQSPSNKVTEKGKDVELRCDPISGHTALYWYRQSLGQGLEFLIYFQGNSAPDKSGLPSDRFSAERTGGSVSTLTIQRTQQEDSAVYLCASSFWGAPGTDTQYFGPGTRLTVL.

This clonotype has at least ten counts. V gene TRBV6-1 combines with J gene TRBJ1-2; D unclear. The CDR3 covers 15 residues. The V gene lost 5 bases and the J gene lost 4 bases, with 17 bases spanning the gap. In germline, CDR1 is MNHNS, CDR2 SASEGT. The CDR3 DNA reads as TGTGCCAGCAGTCCAGCCCTCGGGGAGGCCTATGGCTACACCTTC. Residues: CASSPALGEAYGYTF.

This clonotype was counted ten times or more. The gene calls are TRBV4-2 and TRBJ2-3; 15 nucleotides match TRBD2. After removal of 3 bases from V and 10 bases from J, the junction contained 8 bases not matched to a gene. There are 16 residues in the CDR3. CDR1 is LGHNA and CDR2 is YNFKEQ in the germline V gene. The CDR3 coding sequence is TGTGCCAGCAGCCAGAGAGTCGGGACTAGCGGGGGGCCGCAGTATTTT. Translation gives CASSQRVGTSGGPQYF.

This clonotype was picked up many times. This sequence joins TRBV11-2 and TRBJ2-3; no clear D. This CDR3 has 16 residues. Per the germline V gene, CDR1 is SGHAT and CDR2 is FQNNGV. The V end was cut by 2 bases, the J end by 9 bases, with 21 bases between. The CDR3, as DNA: TGTGCCAGCAGCTTACGTCGGTCATCCCTTACTCAAACGCAGTATTTT. Translated: CASSLRRSSLTQTQYF.

This clonotype was recorded at least ten times. The chain uses TRBV12-3 or TRBV12-4 and TRBJ1-1; unclear D gene. Trimming stripped 6 bases from V and 4 bases from J, with 9 bases between. The CDR3 sequence is 12 residues long. CDR3: CASRIVGTEAFF. The CDR3 DNA reads TGTGCCAGCAGGATAGTCGGCACTGAAGCTTTCTTT.

This clonotype has a count of ten or more. The rearrangement joins TRBV5-8 to TRBJ2-1; possibly TRBD1 or TRBD2 for D (7 bases each). This CDR3 is built from 17 residues. The V gene lost 0 bases and the J gene lost 0 bases, with 13 bases spanning the gap. Germline CDR1 and CDR2: SGHTS and YDEGEE. CDR3 residues: CASSLDRGLSSYNEQFF. For the CDR3, the DNA is TGTGCCAGCAGCTTGGACAGGGGACTAAGCTCCTACAATGAGCAGTTCTTC.

This clonotype showed up many times. One junction end disagrees with the germline gene, perhaps due to a read error. The chain joins TRBV7-7 to TRBJ2-5; D is possibly TRBD1 or TRBD2 (7 bases each). The CDR3 is made up of 17 amino acids. Germline lookup yields CDR1 SSHAT and CDR2 FNYEAQ (reference sequence). CDR3 DNA: TGTGCTAGCAGCGTCCTCGGGGGAGGGGGCTTCCAAGAGACCCAGTACTTC. It encodes CASSVLGGGGFQETQYF.

This clonotype was observed at least ten times. V is TRBV20-1 and J is TRBJ1-5; the match to TRBD1 covers 7 bases. CDR3 length: 13 amino acids. Germline CDR1 and CDR2: DFQATT and SNEGSKA (reference sequence). After removal of 5 bases from V and 6 bases from J, the junction contained 7 bases not matched to a gene. In DNA form, the CDR3 reads TGCAGTGCTCGGCGACAGGGCGGTCAGCCCCAGCATTTT. Amino acids: CSARRQGGQPQHF.

This clonotype was picked up a small number of times. The chain couples TRBV29-1 to TRBJ1-2; the D gene is possibly TRBD1 (6 bases). V was pared by 0 bases and J by 7 bases, with 12 bases between. The CDR3 length is 13 residues. Germline V gene sequence: CDR1 SQVTM, CDR2 ANQGSEA. The CDR3 is CSVEDLGASGYTF. The CDR3 DNA is TGCAGCGTTGAAGATTTGGGGGCGAGTGGCTACACCTTC.

This clonotype occurred many times. The V and J genes are TRBV20-1 and TRBJ2-5; perhaps D is TRBD1 or TRBD2 (6 bases each). Germline CDR1 is DFQATT and CDR2 is SNEGSKA (reference sequence). The CDR3 spans 14 residues. V lost 2 bases, J lost 5 bases, and 15 bases lay in between. CDR3 sequence: CSARQPGAGETQYF. The CDR3, as DNA: TGCAGTGCTAGACAACCAGGGGCGGGGGAGACCCAGTACTTC.

This clonotype showed up many times. CDR3 bases: TGCGCCAGCAGACCTCAAGGGGGAGAGCAGTTCTTC. Protein sequence: CASRPQGGEQFF. This chain connects TRBV5-1 to TRBJ2-1; a possible D gene is TRBD1 (6 bases). V was pared by 5 bases and J by 10 bases, with 13 bases between. This CDR3 spans 12 amino acids. Germline values: CDR1 SGHRS, CDR2 YFSETQ.

The genes are TRBV27 and TRBJ1-6; TRBD1 matches at 7 bases. CDR3 length equals 15 residues. Germline V gene sequence: CDR1 MNHEY, CDR2 SMNVEV (reference sequence). V was pared by 5 bases and J by 8 bases, with 9 bases of the junction left unmatched. CDR3 DNA: TGTGCCAGCAGTCCCCGACAGGGTATGGATTCACCCCTCCACTTT. Protein: CASSPRQGMDSPLHF.

This clonotype showed up many times. The chain combines TRBV3-1 with TRBJ2-5; maybe TRBD1 (6 bases). The V and J ends lost 4 bases and 2 bases respectively, with 11 bases between them. The CDR3 extends over 14 amino acids. Per germline, CDR1 LGHDT and CDR2 YNNKEL (reference sequence). CDR3 in amino acids: CASSLGTHQETQYF. The CDR3 DNA is TGTGCCAGCAGCCTCGGGACACATCAAGAGACCCAGTACTTC.

This clonotype was seen many times. The V call is TRBV20-1, the J call TRBJ1-5, with D maybe TRBD1 (5 bases). The germline V and J ends were trimmed by 3 bases and 2 bases, with 20 bases remaining between them. Per the germline V gene, CDR1 is DFQATT and CDR2 is SNEGSKA (reference sequence). The CDR3 is 17 residues long. CDR3 sequence reads: CSARSGTPKGGNQPQHF. The CDR3, as DNA: TGCAGTGCTAGGTCCGGGACCCCCAAAGGAGGCAATCAGCCCCAGCATTTT.

Many counts were recorded for this clonotype. This sequence joins TRBV15 and TRBJ1-1; D remains ambiguous. The CDR3 is 12 amino acids. V was pared by 1 base and J by 3 bases, with 3 bases between. The germline V gene has CDR1 LNHNV and CDR2 YYDKDF (reference sequence). The CDR3 loop is CATSRGDTEAFF. CDR3 in DNA: TGTGCCACCAGCAGAGGGGACACTGAAGCTTTCTTT.

This clonotype has at least ten counts. This chain connects TRBV29-1 to TRBJ1-1, with 8 nucleotides matching TRBD1. The CDR3 extends over 15 amino acids. Germline V CDR1 and CDR2: SQVTM, ANQGSEA. The junction had 10 bases not matched to a gene; V was cut back by 7 bases and J by 0 bases. CDR3 protein: CSGAGGWGMNTEAFF. The CDR3 region has the DNA TGCAGCGGGGCAGGGGGCTGGGGGATGAACACTGAAGCTTTCTTT.

This clonotype has more than one count but fewer than ten. The chain uses TRBV5-1 and TRBJ2-2, with 7 bases lining up with TRBD2. The CDR3 extends over 16 amino acids. After removal of 4 bases from V and 0 bases from J, the junction contained 6 bases not matched to a gene. The germline CDR1 and CDR2 sequences are SGHRS and YFSETQ. CDR3 loop: CASSKSGGANTGELFF. The CDR3, as DNA: TGCGCCAGCAGCAAAAGTGGGGGGGCGAACACCGGGGAGCTGTTTTTT.

In its sample, this clonotype was seen many times. The chain carries TRBV6-5 and TRBJ2-3; 8 bases align to TRBD2. The V gene end was trimmed by 2 bases and the J gene end by 8 bases; junction bases not matched to a gene: 12. The CDR3 is 16 amino acids. Germline V gene sequence: CDR1 MNHEY, CDR2 SVGAGI. The CDR3 is CASSYQAGAAPPTQYF. CDR3 bases: TGTGCCAGCAGTTACCAAGCGGGGGCTGCTCCTCCTACGCAGTATTTT.

This clonotype came up many times. The rearrangement uses TRBV3-1 and TRBJ2-1; the D gene is possibly TRBD1 (6 bases). CDR1 and CDR2 (germline): LGHDT, YNNKEL (reference sequence). The CDR3 runs to 12 residues. Trimming removed 6 bases at V and 12 bases at J, with 15 bases between. The CDR3 sequence: CASSPRGEGQFF. The CDR3 DNA reads TGTGCCAGCAGTCCCAGGGGTGAGGGGCAGTTCTTC.

The V gene is TRBV18, the J gene TRBJ2-5; no reliable D call. V was cut by 3 bases and J by 4 bases, with 9 bases left in between. Germline lookup yields CDR1 KGHSH and CDR2 LQKENI. The CDR3 extends over 13 amino acids. CDR3 DNA sequence: TGTGCCAGCTCACCTCGATGGGGAGAGACCCAGTACTTC. It is translated as CASSPRWGETQYF. The variable domain in full, with the rest retrieved from reference TRBV18 and TRBJ2-5, is NAGVMQNPRHLVRRRGQEARLRCSPMKGHSHVYWYRQLPEEGLKFMVYLQKENIIDESGMPKERFSAEFPKEGPSILRIQQVVRGDSAAYFCASSPRWGETQYFGPGTRLLVL.

This clonotype was picked up many times. The CDR3 protein is CASRTGGGTDTQYF. The CDR3 DNA is TGTGCCAGCAGGACAGGGGGGGGCACAGATACGCAGTATTTT. J is TRBJ2-3 and V is TRBV12-3 or TRBV12-4, with TRBD1 identical over 9 bases. CDR3 length equals 14 residues. J lost 1 base, V lost 6 bases, and 2 bases had no gene match.